This T cell receptor beta chain was sequenced during a study of blood T cell repertoires in COVID-19. About the research overall: Some COVID-19 samples were acute and others convalescent; all came from the United States, Italy and Spain. From T cells, B-cell-depleted T cells, or PBMCs came the material, which was cDNA or gDNA.

This clone was picked up one time. This CDR3 has 14 amino acids. Germline V gives CDR1 MDHEN, CDR2 SYDVKM. Germline trimming cut 7 bases from V and 6 bases from J; bases unmatched to any gene: 8. Original processing notes: It was from reference gene primer amplification that nucleated cell counts were estimated. This table comes from immunoSEQ multiplex PCR, and its TCRdb copy is limited to in-frame clones, with some not included. From that table come the V and J calls and clone size; the DNA was used to work out D and trimming. The table has about 180,000 clones, over 75% seen once. The chain recombines TRBV28 with TRBJ1-5; 8 bases fit TRBD1. This receptor was identified in a man in his 70s with active or convalescent COVID-19. Sequencing was performed on peripheral blood. The CDR3 region is CASTHGQGSQPQHF. The CDR3 DNA reads as TGTGCCAGCACCCACGGACAGGGATCTCAGCCCCAGCATTTT.